A selection of T cell receptor beta chains follows, all from one sample in a study of cytomegalovirus exposure and HLA in healthy donors. Sequencing used immunoSEQ multiplex PCR; TCRdb keeps in-frame clones, though not all of them. This sample carries more than 100,000 clones, around 89% of them seen once, and the ten largest clones take around 6%. What was sequenced was PBMCs. Source of these receptors: a woman younger than 35 in good health and CMV-seropositive. Each CDR3 is given with its conserved first and last residue. The order of the fields is V gene, clone size, D gene, J gene, CDR3 DNA, CDR3 protein. D genes are given only for firm matches. Expanded clones get a size class; other rows say once, few or many, or leave the size out.

TRBV7-8	NA	NA	TRBJ1-5	TGTGCCAGCAGCCCCTCGGGGAGCAGAGTTGGCAATCAGCCCCAGCATTTT	CASSPSGSRVGNQPQHF
TRBV7-6	NA	NA	TRBJ1-4	TGTGCCAGCAGCTTAGGAAGAGTTGCAACTAATGAAAAACTGTTTTTT	CASSLGRVATNEKLFF
TRBV7-6	NA	NA	TRBJ1-3	TGTGCCAGCAGCCCTCAGACAGTCCCTGGAAACACCATATATTTT	CASSPQTVPGNTIYF
TRBV28	NA	NA	TRBJ1-5	TGTGCCAGCAGTCATTTTACCAGACAGCCCCAGCATTTT	CASSHFTRQPQHF
TRBV13	NA	NA	TRBJ1-5	TGTGCCAGCAGCTTAGGCCCAGGGAACAATCAGCCCCAGCATTTT	CASSLGPGNNQPQHF
TRBV30	NA	NA	TRBJ1-6	TGTGCCTGGAGTGTACCTCTAGGGGGCTCCTATAATTCACCCCTCCACTTT	CAWSVPLGGSYNSPLHF
TRBV5-1	NA	NA	TRBJ1-1	TGCGCCAGCAGCTTCGTGACAGGAGGCGTTGGGCCTGGCGCTGAAGCTTTCTTT	CASSFVTGGVGPGAEAFF
TRBV7-9	NA	TRBD1	TRBJ1-2	TGTGCCAGCAGCGCCGGGACAGACCCCTATGGCTACACCTTC	CASSAGTDPYGYTF
TRBV29-1	NA	TRBD2	TRBJ2-3	TGCAGCGTTGATGTTAGCGGGGGAAGTACGCAGTATTTT	CSVDVSGGSTQYF
TRBV2	NA	NA	TRBJ1-5	TGTGCCAGCAGCGGTTCAGGGCTAATTCAGCCCCAGCATTTT	CASSGSGLIQPQHF
TRBV7-9	NA	TRBD2	TRBJ2-1	TGTGCCAGCAGCTTATTTAGCGGGGGTGTCAATGAGCAGTTCTTC	CASSLFSGGVNEQFF
TRBV6-1	NA	NA	TRBJ2-7	TGTGCCAGCAGTATGGGACACTTATACGAGCAGTACTTC	CASSMGHLYEQYF
TRBV2	NA	NA	TRBJ1-3	TGTGCCAGCAGGGCGACCGGGAAGAGCTCTGGAAACACCATATATTTT	CASRATGKSSGNTIYF
TRBV2	NA	NA	TRBJ1-4	TGTGCCAGCAGTCCCAAAGAAAAACTGTTTTTT	CASSPKEKLFF
TRBV5-1	NA	TRBD1	TRBJ2-7	TGCGCCAGCAGCTGGACAGGGAGCTCCTACGAGCAGTACTTC	CASSWTGSSYEQYF
TRBV9	NA	NA	TRBJ1-1	TGTGCCAGCTCGTTGGGAGGGGACACTGAAGCTTTCTTT	CASSLGGDTEAFF
TRBV19	NA	NA	TRBJ1-1	TGTGCCAGTAGTATCCAGGGAAATATTGAAGCTTTCTTT	CASSIQGNIEAFF
TRBV13	NA	TRBD1	TRBJ2-6	TGTGCCAGCAGCTCTTGGGTCGGGACAGGACTCTCTGGGGCCAACGTCCTGACTTTC	CASSSWVGTGLSGANVLTF
TRBV2	few	NA	TRBJ2-7	TGTGCCAGCAGTGGGTCTAACGAGCAGTACTTC	CASSGSNEQYF
TRBV6-5	NA	TRBD1	TRBJ1-2	TGTGCCAGCAGTGCCCCGGGACAGGGAAACTATGGCTACACCTTC	CASSAPGQGNYGYTF
TRBV5-1	NA	NA	TRBJ1-1	TGCGCCAGCAGCTTGGCAGGGGTTGGGACTGAAGCTTTCTTT	CASSLAGVGTEAFF
TRBV30	once	NA	TRBJ1-5	TGTGCCTGGAGGGGGACAACCAGGGGATTTCTCGATTATCGCAATCAGCCCCAGCATTTT	CAWRGTTRGFLDYRNQPQHF
TRBV7-9	once	NA	TRBJ1-4	TGTGCCAGCAGCTTAGGCCCTGACAGGCCTAATGAAAAACTGTTTTTT	CASSLGPDRPNEKLFF
TRBV4-1	NA	NA	TRBJ1-2	TGCGCCAGCAGCCAACCCCTTCAGGGGCACTATGGCTACACCTTC	CASSQPLQGHYGYTF
TRBV4-3	NA	NA	TRBJ2-3	TGCGCCAGCAGCCAAGAAGGAGGGCGGGGAGATACGCAGTATTTT	CASSQEGGRGDTQYF
TRBV11-2	NA	NA	TRBJ1-2	TGTGCCAGCAGCTCCCCCGGGTGGGGGGGCTCTGGCTATGGCTACACCTTC	CASSSPGWGGSGYGYTF
TRBV19	NA	NA	TRBJ1-2	TGTGCCAGTAGTATACTTGGCTCCAGTGGCTACACCTTC	CASSILGSSGYTF
TRBV5-4	once	NA	TRBJ2-7	TGTGCCAGCAGCTTGGGTGTAGGGAGGACCTACGAGCAGTACTTC	CASSLGVGRTYEQYF
TRBV7-2	NA	TRBD1	TRBJ2-1	TGTGCCAGCAGCTTAGTTACAGGGGGTGAGCAGTTCTTC	CASSLVTGGEQFF
TRBV11-3	NA	NA	TRBJ2-1	TGTGCCAGCAGCTTAGGACAGGCCTCCTACAATGAGCAGTTCTTC	CASSLGQASYNEQFF
TRBV4-2	few	TRBD1	TRBJ1-2	TGTGCCAGCAGCCAAGGGGGGACAGTAGGAGGCTACACCTTC	CASSQGGTVGGYTF
TRBV29-1	NA	NA	TRBJ2-7	TGCAGCGTACTCCCTGGGACTGGAGAATACGAGCAGTACTTC	CSVLPGTGEYEQYF
TRBV30	few	NA	TRBJ1-3	TGTGCCTGGATTCCGAGCTCTGGAAACACCATATATTTT	CAWIPSSGNTIYF
TRBV5-4	NA	NA	TRBJ1-6	TGTGCCAGCAGCTTGGTGGGGGCAGGCACCTATAATTCACCCCTCCACTTT	CASSLVGAGTYNSPLHF
TRBV2	once	TRBD2	TRBJ2-1	TGTGCCAGCAGGGCGGGACTAGCGGGAGACAATGAGCAGTTCTTC	CASRAGLAGDNEQFF
TRBV27	NA	NA	TRBJ1-5	TGTGCCAGCAGCCTAACCCAGGGAAACCAGCCCCAGCATTTT	CASSLTQGNQPQHF